The rows below give T cell receptor beta chains drawn from one sample of a study of neurological immune-mediated disorders. Via MiXCR, TCRdb re-called the 5' RACE reads, giving one row per CDR3 protein. This sample has around 53,000 distinct CDR3 sequences, with about 4.2% found just once. Sequencing was done on a sample of PBMCs. The receptors derive from a man aged 50-60 years with multiple sclerosis. Each CDR3 is given with its conserved first and last residue. D genes are given only for firm matches. Size values are once, few and many counts, or a class for expanded clones, and some rows have none.

size | J | V | D | CDR3 | DNA
many | TRBJ2-1 | TRBV5-5 | - | CASCLAGIYNEQFF | TGTGCCAGTTGCCTGGCAGGGATCTACAATGAGCAGTTCTTC
many | TRBJ2-1 | TRBV5-1 | - | CASSLAAPGVGEQFF | TGCGCCAGCAGCTTGGCGGCGCCGGGGGTCGGTGAGCAGTTCTTC
- | TRBJ2-1 | TRBV12-3/TRBV12-4 | TRBD2 | CASTGSGGREQFF | TGTGCCAGCACGGGGAGCGGGGGGAGGGAGCAGTTCTTC
many | TRBJ2-5 | TRBV5-1 | TRBD2 | CASSFGSGLFIETQYF | TGCGCCAGCAGCTTTGGATCGGGACTATTTATAGAGACCCAGTACTTC
- | TRBJ1-4 | TRBV9 | TRBD1 | CASSPGSTGRAEKLFF | TGTGCCAGCAGCCCAGGCTCGACAGGGCGGGCTGAAAAACTGTTTTTT
few | TRBJ2-7 | TRBV7-2 | - | CASSSRKNYEQYF | TGTGCCAGCAGCTCACGGAAGAACTACGAGCAGTACTTC
- | TRBJ2-1 | TRBV18 | TRBD1 | CASTGTGAYNEQFF | TGTGCCAGTACCGGGACAGGGGCCTACAATGAGCAGTTCTTC
many | TRBJ2-3 | TRBV4-1 | - | CASSQERPGVGTDTQYF | TGCGCCAGCAGCCAAGAGAGGCCCGGGGTCGGCACAGATACGCAGTATTTT
many | TRBJ2-7 | TRBV20-1 | - | CSARPTVLNGKQYF | TGCAGTGCTAGACCCACGGTATTGAACGGGAAGCAGTACTTC
many | TRBJ2-1 | TRBV10-3 | - | CAISRPPLGGGTARSYNEQFF | TGTGCCATCAGTCGCCCCCCCCTCGGAGGCGGGACAGCCCGATCCTACAATGAGCAGTTCTTC
many | TRBJ2-1 | TRBV6-5 | TRBD1 | CASSFRDRVRDEQFF | TGTGCCAGCAGTTTCCGGGACAGGGTACGCGATGAGCAGTTCTTC
many | TRBJ2-2 | TRBV7-9 | TRBD2 | CASSRTTGTSGEYYTGELFF | TGTGCCAGCAGCCGCACCACCGGGACTAGCGGGGAATATTACACCGGGGAGCTGTTTTTT
few | TRBJ2-7 | TRBV7-8 | TRBD1 | CASSFTGGFDEQYF | TGTGCCAGCAGCTTTACAGGGGGGTTCGACGAGCAGTACTTC
few | TRBJ2-7 | TRBV6-5 | - | CASSYSGRGSYEQYF | TGTGCCAGCAGTTACTCGGGTAGAGGATCCTACGAGCAGTACTTC
few | TRBJ2-3 | TRBV14 | TRBD2 | CASSQDGNRAGYTDTQYF | TGTGCCAGCAGCCAAGATGGGAATAGAGCGGGATACACAGATACGCAGTATTTT
many | TRBJ2-3 | TRBV7-9 | - | CASSLDGTPTDTQYF | TGTGCCAGCAGCTTAGATGGGACCCCCACAGATACGCAGTATTTT
many | TRBJ2-3 | TRBV5-1 | TRBD2 | CASSRWTSGRYRTDTQYF | TGCGCCAGCAGCAGATGGACTAGCGGGAGGTATCGCACAGATACGCAGTATTTT
- | TRBJ2-7 | TRBV29-1 | - | CSVVGVWGYEQYF | TGCAGCGTTGTGGGGGTTTGGGGCTACGAGCAGTACTTC
many | TRBJ2-5 | TRBV28 | TRBD1 | CASSMDREETQYF | TGTGCCAGCTCCATGGACAGGGAAGAGACCCAGTACTTC
many | TRBJ1-1 | TRBV20-1 | TRBD1 | CSADRDRGLTEAFF | TGCAGTGCTGACCGGGACAGGGGGCTTACTGAAGCTTTCTTT
many | TRBJ2-5 | TRBV5-1 | TRBD2 | CASTISSGGAFQTQYF | TGCGCCAGCACTATCTCCAGCGGGGGGGCCTTCCAGACCCAGTACTTC
many | TRBJ2-5 | TRBV4-1 | - | CASSPPIRGQGSFSGETQYF | TGCGCCAGCAGTCCCCCCATCCGAGGGCAGGGGTCCTTTAGTGGAGAGACCCAGTACTTC
many | TRBJ2-2 | TRBV29-1 | TRBD1 | CSGNRGGTGELFF | TGCAGCGGCAACAGGGGCGGTACCGGGGAGCTGTTTTTT
few | TRBJ2-1 | TRBV7-9 | - | CASSLPNLGADEQFF | TGTGCCAGCAGCTTACCTAACCTCGGGGCGGATGAGCAGTTCTTC
many | TRBJ1-5 | TRBV28 | - | CASSFPGSSQPQHF | TGTGCCAGCAGTTTTCCAGGATCGAGTCAGCCCCAGCATTTT
many | TRBJ2-1 | TRBV20-1 | - | CSAHNRQAGSSYNEQFF | TGCAGTGCTCACAACAGACAGGCAGGAAGCTCCTACAATGAGCAGTTCTTC
many | TRBJ2-5 | TRBV5-1 | TRBD1 | CASSLATGVGETQYF | TGCGCCAGCAGCTTGGCCACAGGGGTAGGGGAGACCCAGTACTTC
many | TRBJ1-4 | TRBV20-1 | - | CSALTGRAGGKLFF | TGCAGTGCCTTGACTGGCAGGGCTGGGGGAAAACTGTTTTTT
many | TRBJ2-7 | TRBV10-2 | - | CASKPSIGLATTYEQYF | TGCGCCAGCAAGCCGTCCATCGGGCTAGCGACTACCTACGAGCAGTACTTC
few | TRBJ1-2 | TRBV7-9 | TRBD1 | CASSPGQGGYTF | TGTGCCAGCAGCCCTGGACAGGGGGGCTACACCTTC
- | TRBJ2-7 | TRBV19 | - | CASSREGPTYEQYF | TGTGCCAGTAGTCGAGAGGGACCGACCTACGAGCAGTACTTC
- | TRBJ1-2 | TRBV5-1 | - | CASTTRRGDGYTF | TGCGCCAGCACCACGAGACGGGGGGATGGCTACACCTTC
many | TRBJ1-4 | TRBV27 | TRBD1 | CASSLTGGDNEKLFF | TGTGCCAGCAGTCTCACAGGGGGGGATAATGAAAAACTGTTTTTT
many | TRBJ2-7 | TRBV3-1 | TRBD2 | CASSQGFGAGESYEQYF | TGTGCCAGCAGCCAAGGATTCGGAGCGGGGGAGTCCTACGAGCAGTACTTC
many | TRBJ2-1 | TRBV24-1 | TRBD2 | CATSDLEAGDYNEQFF | TGTGCCACCAGTGATTTGGAAGCGGGAGACTACAATGAGCAGTTCTTC
medium-sized | TRBJ1-1 | TRBV5-1 | - | CASSSRGLQNTEAFF | TGCGCCAGCAGCTCAAGGGGTTTGCAGAACACTGAAGCTTTCTTT
many | TRBJ1-5 | TRBV5-1 | - | CASSLAVDQPQNF | TGCGCCAGCAGCTTGGCGGTAGATCAGCCCCAGAATTTT
many | TRBJ1-5 | TRBV20-1 | - | CSAGTRGLGHQPQHF | TGCAGTGCTGGGACCAGGGGTCTGGGCCATCAGCCCCAGCATTTT
few | TRBJ2-2 | TRBV11-2 | TRBD2 | CASRLGLDNRRELFF | TGTGCCAGCAGACTGGGACTAGATAACCGTCGGGAGCTGTTTTTT
many | TRBJ2-3 | TRBV5-1 | - | CASSFPRGSGSTDTQYF | TGCGCCAGCAGCTTTCCCAGGGGATCAGGTAGCACAGATACGCAGTATTTT
many | TRBJ2-5 | TRBV7-2 | - | CASSQQWGQETQYF | TGTGCCAGCAGTCAACAATGGGGCCAAGAGACCCAGTACTTC
many | TRBJ2-1 | TRBV20-1 | - | CSAGKGQSAYNEQFF | TGCAGTGCTGGCAAAGGGCAGTCCGCGTACAATGAGCAGTTCTTC
many | TRBJ2-4 | TRBV28 | TRBD1 | CASSMTGTGGLAKNIQYF | TGTGCCAGCAGCATGACAGGGACAGGGGGTTTGGCCAAAAACATTCAGTACTTC
few | TRBJ2-5 | TRBV4-2 | TRBD2 | CASSLLLAGEGETQYF | TGTGCCAGCAGCCTCTTGTTAGCGGGAGAGGGGGAGACCCAGTACTTC
many | TRBJ2-7 | TRBV11-2 | - | CASSLGRTSYEQYF | TGTGCCAGCAGCTTAGGCAGGACTTCCTACGAGCAGTACTTC
many | TRBJ1-1 | TRBV5-1 | - | CASSAGGGGNTEAFF | TGCGCCAGCAGCGCCGGTGGGGGCGGGAACACTGAAGCTTTCTTT
few | TRBJ1-6 | TRBV5-1 | - | CASSQGGSYNSPLNF | TGCGCCAGCAGCCAGGGAGGCTCCTATAATTCACCCCTCAACTTT
many | TRBJ2-7 | TRBV6-5 | - | CASSYQGPYEQYF | TGTGCCAGCAGTTACCAAGGACCCTACGAGCAGTACTTC
- | TRBJ1-6 | TRBV20-1 | - | CSAMGGVGDSPLHF | TGCAGTGCCATGGGGGGCGTCGGGGATTCACCCCTACACTTT
few | TRBJ2-7 | TRBV25-1 | - | CASSVESEQYF | TGTGCCAGCAGTGTGGAGAGCGAGCAGTACTTC
many | TRBJ2-1 | TRBV27 | - | CASSLVALDEQFF | TGTGCCAGCAGTTTGGTAGCGCTCGATGAGCAGTTCTTC
many | TRBJ1-5 | TRBV7-6 | - | CASSLEAADQPQHF | TGTGCCAGCAGCTTAGAGGCGGCAGATCAGCCCCAGCATTTT
many | TRBJ2-1 | TRBV5-6 | TRBD2 | CASSSTSGGDPAYNEQFF | TGTGCCAGCAGCTCTACTAGCGGGGGGGACCCAGCCTACAATGAGCAGTTCTTC
many | TRBJ2-7 | TRBV20-1 | TRBD2 | CSARAGGSYEQYF | TGCAGTGCGAGAGCGGGGGGGTCCTACGAGCAGTACTTC